The subject of this entry is one T cell receptor beta chain. What it recognizes is unknown. The sample comes from a study of post-analysis software for immune sequencing data. Study details: Relapsing-remitting, secondary progressive and progressive-relapsing forms of multiple sclerosis all featured among disease courses.

Included in the TCR beta cDNA libraries were unique molecular identifiers. There were roughly 0.85 to 11 million T cells, and 450,000 to 550,000 cDNA molecules came from them. TCRdb re-called the PCR reads through MiXCR, storing one row per CDR3 protein. The sample comprises more than 500,000 distinct CDR3 sequences, approximately 31% of which are singletons, and 5% to 6% rests with the top ten. Overall study results and limits: TRBV segments more frequent in patients than in controls numbered roughly 5 and included TRBV5-6, TRBV5-1 and TRBV20-1. Controls had significantly higher normalized Chao1 diversity than multiple sclerosis patients. Samples sharing a preparation batch grouped tightly together when assessed by F measure.

The CDR3 is 15 amino acids. V trimming: 5 bases; J trimming: 8 bases; junction bases outside the gene matches: 11. Germline CDR1 SGHKS, CDR2 YYEKEE (reference sequence). This receptor was obtained from a girl aged 2 to 17 with multiple sclerosis. V and J are TRBV5-5 and TRBJ1-4, with 8 bases that match TRBD1. What was sequenced was blood. The CDR3 reads CASSRGGQAGEKLFF. CDR3 nucleotides: TGTGCCAGCAGTCGTGGGGGACAGGCCGGGGAAAAACTGTTTTTT.